Listed here are 3 T cell receptor beta chains from one sample, sequenced in a study of blood T cell repertoires in COVID-19. Profiling relied on immunoSEQ multiplex PCR, and the TCRdb table lists in-frame clones only, not all of them. Seen here are 300,000 to 350,000 clones, 75% to 90% observed once, and the top ten hold under 3%. Sequenced: peripheral blood. The receptors here all came from a woman aged 25 to 39 with COVID-19, enrolled during active disease.

This clone showed up just a few times. The V and J genes are TRBV2 and TRBJ1-5; D may be TRBD1 (5 bases). Germline CDR1 and CDR2: SNHLY and FYNNEI. V was cut by 7 bases and J by 1 base, with 8 bases left in between. This CDR3 region has 13 residues. This CDR3 reads CASKGYSNQPQHF. CDR3 coding DNA: TGTGCCAGCAAGGGGTACAGCAATCAGCCCCAGCATTTT. The variable domain in full, with the rest retrieved from reference TRBV2 and TRBJ1-5, is EPEVTQTPSHQVTQMGQEVILRCVPISNHLYFYWYRQILGQKVEFLVSFYNNEISEKSEIFDDQFSVERPDGSNFTLKIRSTKLEDSAMYFCASKGYSNQPQHFGDGTRLSIL.

The chain links TRBV24-1 to TRBJ2-7; the D gene is possibly TRBD2 (6 bases). Trimming pared 4 bases from V and 2 bases from J, leaving 11 bases between. CDR3 length: 14 residues. The V gene's germline CDR1 is KGHDR and CDR2 SFDVKD. This CDR3 is CATSDPGLPYEQYF. The CDR3 DNA is TGTGCCACCAGTGACCCTGGACTACCCTACGAGCAGTACTTC.

This sequence joins TRBV18 and TRBJ2-5; no clear D gene. The CDR3 runs 13 residues. Germline V gene sequence: CDR1 KGHSH, CDR2 LQKENI. V was clipped by 6 bases and J by 1 base, with 9 bases between them. In nucleotides, the CDR3 is TGTGCCAGCTCGAATAGTATCCAAGAGACCCAGTACTTC. Translation gives CASSNSIQETQYF.